This TCR beta chain was observed in a study of cytomegalovirus exposure and HLA in healthy donors. Study observations and caveats: Common viral pathogens seemed, in a later analysis, to connect with several of the most significant clusters.

Germline V lookup: CDR1 MDHEN, CDR2 SYDVKM. The CDR3 consists of 15 residues. Trimming took 9 bases from V and 6 from J, leaving 18 bases between them. This PCR relied on a set of 60 Vbeta primers and 13 Jbeta primers. Assay used: immunoSEQ multiplex PCR; TCRdb lists only in-frame clones, some missing. The sample lists 170,000 or so clones, about 85% occurring once. Details on this clone: Its antigen is not known.

The chain joins TRBV28 to TRBJ1-6, with a weak D call TRBD1 (5 bases). The clonotype comes from a male donor in good health and CMV-seropositive. Sequencing was performed on PBMCs. CDR3: CASLTARPSNSPLHF. CDR3 DNA: TGTGCCAGTTTGACAGCCCGACCTTCTAATTCACCCCTCCACTTT.